Following are 10 T cell receptor beta chains from one sample sequenced in a study of blood T cell repertoires in COVID-19. The repertoire was sequenced with immunoSEQ multiplex PCR; TCRdb's copy has only in-frame clones and lacks some. The data contain under 90,000 clones, roughly 88% of them singletons. The sample taken for sequencing was peripheral blood. These receptors were taken from a man in his 70s with active or convalescent COVID-19.

This clone was found a few times. CDR3 DNA: TGTGCCAGCAGTTCCCGGGACAGGGGCAATCAGCCCCAGCATTTT. Amino acid sequence: CASSSRDRGNQPQHF. This chain connects TRBV6-5 to TRBJ1-5, with 9 bases identical to TRBD1. Trimming took 4 bases from V and 2 from J; bases not matched to a gene: 3. The germline V gene encodes CDR1 MNHEY and CDR2 SVGAGI. CDR3 length equals 15 residues.

Only one count was recorded for this clone. The V call is TRBV2, the J call TRBJ2-1, with 9 bases identical to TRBD1. CDR1 and CDR2 (germline): SNHLY, FYNNEI. Trimming cost V 5 bases and J 4 bases; bases outside gene matches: 3. This CDR3 contains 14 residues. This CDR3 is CASSKDRGYNEQFF. The DNA of the CDR3 is TGTGCCAGCAGTAAGGACAGGGGTTACAATGAGCAGTTCTTC.

The V and J genes are TRBV19 and TRBJ2-2; D gene uncertain. Per the germline V gene, CDR1 is LNHDA and CDR2 is SQIVND (reference sequence). This CDR3 is built from 14 residues. The V gene lost 5 bases and the J gene lost 4 bases, with 11 bases spanning the gap. The CDR3 bases are TGTGCCAGTAGTTCCCCGGGTCCCACCGGGGAGCTGTTTTTT. Translated, it gives CASSSPGPTGELFF.

This clone has only one observation. The chain couples TRBV12-3 or TRBV12-4 to TRBJ1-2; D gene uncertain. V was clipped by 1 base and J by 2 bases, with 5 bases between them. The CDR3 is 13 amino acids. CDR3 region: CASSLGGNYGYTF. The CDR3 bases are TGTGCCAGCAGTTTAGGAGGAAACTATGGCTACACCTTC.

This clone was picked up a small number of times. V usage is TRBV7-3 and J usage is TRBJ2-5, with 13 bases fitting TRBD2. The CDR3 consists of 16 residues. V lost 4 bases and J lost 1; bases outside the gene matches: 3. CDR1 and CDR2 from the germline V gene are SGHTA and FQGTGA. The CDR3, as DNA: TGTGCCAGCAGCTCCGGGACTAGCGGGACCCAAGAGACCCAGTACTTC. Translating gives CASSSGTSGTQETQYF. The entire variable domain, with the rest obtained from reference TRBV7-3 and TRBJ2-5, is as follows: GAGVSQTPSNKVTEKGKYVELRCDPISGHTALYWYRQSLGQGPEFLIYFQGTGAADDSGLPNDRFFAVRPEGSVSTLKIQRTERGDSAVYLCASSSGTSGTQETQYFGPGTRLLVL.

The sample holds one count of this clone. This chain uses TRBV11-2 with TRBJ2-5; weak D call: TRBD2 (6 bases). V lost 5 bases and J lost 5, with 12 bases in between. The CDR3 has 13 residues. Germline assignment: CDR1 SGHAT and CDR2 FQNNGV. The CDR3, as DNA: TGTGCCAGCAGCCGAGAAGGGAGGGAGACCCAGTACTTC. This sequence encodes CASSREGRETQYF.

The chain uses TRBV13 and TRBJ1-3; 9 nucleotides align to TRBD1. V trimming: 5 bases; J trimming: 3 bases; junction bases outside the gene matches: 5. Per germline, CDR1 PRHDT and CDR2 FYEKMQ (reference sequence). This CDR3 region has 15 residues. The chain's CDR3 is CASSPQGALGNTIYF. The DNA of the CDR3 is TGTGCCAGCAGCCCACAGGGGGCGCTTGGAAACACCATATATTTT.

The rearrangement uses TRBV11-3 and TRBJ2-4; D might be TRBD2 (5 bases). This CDR3 region has 14 residues. Trimming stripped 5 bases from V and 5 bases from J, with 13 bases between. Germline assignment: CDR1 SGHNT and CDR2 YENEEA. CDR3 loop: CASSTPGVENIQYF. The CDR3 coding sequence is TGTGCCAGCAGCACACCCGGGGTGGAAAACATTCAGTACTTC.

The chain uses TRBV18 and TRBJ2-7, with D tentatively TRBD2 (7 bases). Trimming took 2 bases from V and 5 from J, leaving 16 bases between them. The CDR3 runs to 15 residues. Per the germline V gene, CDR1 is KGHSH and CDR2 is LQKENI. The CDR3 sequence is CASSPIGGGLNEQYF. The CDR3 DNA follows: TGTGCCAGCTCACCAATAGGCGGGGGCCTTAACGAGCAGTACTTC.

This sequence joins TRBV7-9 and TRBJ1-6, with no clear D. Germline CDR1 is SEHNR and CDR2 is FQNEAQ (reference sequence). The CDR3 is made up of 16 amino acids. The ends were cut back, 5 bases at V and 5 bases at J, with 16 bases in the middle. The CDR3 spells CASSRTEGIHNSPLHF. In DNA, the CDR3 is TGTGCCAGCAGCCGCACCGAGGGAATCCATAATTCACCCCTCCACTTT.